This T cell receptor (beta chain) was retrieved from a study of PD-L1 blockade in urothelial cancer. Clones were sequenced by immunoSEQ multiplex PCR, and TCRdb holds only the in-frame ones, with some missing. This sample has approximately 63,000 clones; roughly 77% occur once, and the top ten carry 1.6%. Time point given: pretreatment peripheral blood. The trim removed 2 bases at V and 6 bases at J, leaving 4 bases unmatched. This CDR3 contains 14 residues. Germline V lookup: CDR1 LGHNA, CDR2 YNFKEQ. The rearrangement links TRBV4-2 to TRBJ2-1; 7 bases line up with TRBD1. Specimen: PBMCs, collected around atezolizumab (anti-PD-L1) treatment. This receptor was taken from a man in his 70s with urothelial cancer. The CDR3, as DNA: TGTGCCAGCAGCCAATTCTACAGGGGCAATGAGCAGTTCTTC. This codes for CASSQFYRGNEQFF.